Sequencing of this T cell receptor (beta chain) was carried out in a study of CD4 T cells in relation to SARS-CoV-2 and coronaviruses. Study-level information: Shared crossreactive spike epitopes were mapped to their HLA restriction.

V shed 1 base and J shed 0 bases, with 9 bases lying between them. The CDR3 totals 15 residues. The germline V gene encodes CDR1 SGHRS and CDR2 YFSETQ. This clone was seen a few times. Its specificity is not known. Notes on the study in general: Roughly 65% of donors had memory CD4+ clonotypes crossrecognizing SARS-CoV-2 and common cold coronavirus spike. The cross-reactivity analysis covered only spike protein, not other viral proteins.

Unexposed donor CD4+ T cells date from 2011-2018, before the COVID-19 pandemic. Uncultured naive and memory CD4+ T cells supplied DNA for deep TCR-beta sequencing. Only in-frame clones appear in the TCRdb table, and some are missing; sequencing was by immunoSEQ multiplex PCR. The table includes about 70,000 clones, around 87% detected once. Sequenced sample: memory CD4+ T cells from PBMCs. This sequence originates from a human donor in good health. The chain employs TRBV5-1 and TRBJ2-3; D is ambiguous. This CDR3 reads CASSLNPQSTDTQYF. CDR3 nucleotides: TGCGCCAGCAGCTTGAACCCTCAAAGCACAGATACGCAGTATTTT.